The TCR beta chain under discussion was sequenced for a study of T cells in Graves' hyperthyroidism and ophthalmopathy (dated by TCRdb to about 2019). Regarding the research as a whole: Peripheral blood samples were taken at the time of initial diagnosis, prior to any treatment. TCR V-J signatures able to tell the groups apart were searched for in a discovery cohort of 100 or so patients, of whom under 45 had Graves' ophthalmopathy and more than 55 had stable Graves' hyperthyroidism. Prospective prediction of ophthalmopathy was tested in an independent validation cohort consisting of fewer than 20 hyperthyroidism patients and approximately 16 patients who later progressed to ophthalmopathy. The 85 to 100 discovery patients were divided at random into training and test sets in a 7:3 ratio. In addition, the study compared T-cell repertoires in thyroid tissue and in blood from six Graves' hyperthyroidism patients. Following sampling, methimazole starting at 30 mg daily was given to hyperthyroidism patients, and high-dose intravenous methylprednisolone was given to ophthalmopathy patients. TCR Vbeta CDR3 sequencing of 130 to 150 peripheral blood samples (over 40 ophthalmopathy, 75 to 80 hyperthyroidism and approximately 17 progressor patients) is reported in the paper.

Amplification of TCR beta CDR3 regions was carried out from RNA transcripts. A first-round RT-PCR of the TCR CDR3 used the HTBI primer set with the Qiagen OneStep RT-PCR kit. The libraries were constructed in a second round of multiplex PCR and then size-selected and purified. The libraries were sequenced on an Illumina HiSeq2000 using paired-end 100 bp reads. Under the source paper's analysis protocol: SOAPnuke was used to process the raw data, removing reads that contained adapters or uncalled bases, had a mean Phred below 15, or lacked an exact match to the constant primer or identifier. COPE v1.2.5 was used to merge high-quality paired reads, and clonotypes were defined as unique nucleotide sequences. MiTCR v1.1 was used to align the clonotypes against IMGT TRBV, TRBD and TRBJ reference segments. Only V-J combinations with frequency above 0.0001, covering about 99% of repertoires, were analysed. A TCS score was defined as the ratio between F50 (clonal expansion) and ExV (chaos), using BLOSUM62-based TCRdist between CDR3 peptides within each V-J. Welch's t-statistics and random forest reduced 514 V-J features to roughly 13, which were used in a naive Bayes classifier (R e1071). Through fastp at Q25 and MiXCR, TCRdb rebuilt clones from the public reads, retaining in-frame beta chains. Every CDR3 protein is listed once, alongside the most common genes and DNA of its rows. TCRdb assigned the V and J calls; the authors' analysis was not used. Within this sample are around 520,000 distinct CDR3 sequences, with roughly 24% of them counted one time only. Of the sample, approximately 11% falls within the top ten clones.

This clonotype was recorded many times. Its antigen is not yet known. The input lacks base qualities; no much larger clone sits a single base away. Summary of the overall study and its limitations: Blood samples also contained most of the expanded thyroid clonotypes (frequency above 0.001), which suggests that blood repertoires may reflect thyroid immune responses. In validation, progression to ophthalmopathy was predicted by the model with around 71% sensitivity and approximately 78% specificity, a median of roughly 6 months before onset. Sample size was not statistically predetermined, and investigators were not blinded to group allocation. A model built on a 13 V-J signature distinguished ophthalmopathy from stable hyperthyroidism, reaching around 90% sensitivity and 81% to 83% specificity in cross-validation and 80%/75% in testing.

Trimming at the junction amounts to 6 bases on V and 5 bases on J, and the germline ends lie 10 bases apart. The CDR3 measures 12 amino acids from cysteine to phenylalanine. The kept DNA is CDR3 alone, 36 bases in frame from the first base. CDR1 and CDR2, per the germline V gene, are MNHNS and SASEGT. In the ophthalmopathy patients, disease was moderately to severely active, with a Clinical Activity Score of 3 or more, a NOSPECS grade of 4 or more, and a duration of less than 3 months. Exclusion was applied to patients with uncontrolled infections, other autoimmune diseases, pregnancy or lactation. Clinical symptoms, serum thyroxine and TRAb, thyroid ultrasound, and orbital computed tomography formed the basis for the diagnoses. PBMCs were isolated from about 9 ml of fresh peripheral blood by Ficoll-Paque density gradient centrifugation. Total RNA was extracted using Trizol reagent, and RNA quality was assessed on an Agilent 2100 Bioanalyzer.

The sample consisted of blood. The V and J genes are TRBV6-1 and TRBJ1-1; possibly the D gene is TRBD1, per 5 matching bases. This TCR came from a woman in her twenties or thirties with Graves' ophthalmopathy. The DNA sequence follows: TGTGCCAGCAGGGACGGGGGGACTGAAGCTTTCTTT. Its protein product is CASRDGGTEAFF.